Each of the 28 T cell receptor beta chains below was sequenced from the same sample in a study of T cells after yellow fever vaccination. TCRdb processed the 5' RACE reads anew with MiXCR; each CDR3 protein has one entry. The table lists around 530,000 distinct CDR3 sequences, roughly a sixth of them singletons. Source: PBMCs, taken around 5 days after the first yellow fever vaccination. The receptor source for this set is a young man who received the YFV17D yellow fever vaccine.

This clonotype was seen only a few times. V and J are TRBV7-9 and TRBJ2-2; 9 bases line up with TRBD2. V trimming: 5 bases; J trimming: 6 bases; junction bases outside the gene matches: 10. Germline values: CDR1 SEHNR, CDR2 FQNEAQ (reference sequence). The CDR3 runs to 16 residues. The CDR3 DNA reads TGTGCCAGCAGCACCCCCAGCGGGGGGCGGGCCGGGGAGCTGTTTTTT. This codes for CASSTPSGGRAGELFF.

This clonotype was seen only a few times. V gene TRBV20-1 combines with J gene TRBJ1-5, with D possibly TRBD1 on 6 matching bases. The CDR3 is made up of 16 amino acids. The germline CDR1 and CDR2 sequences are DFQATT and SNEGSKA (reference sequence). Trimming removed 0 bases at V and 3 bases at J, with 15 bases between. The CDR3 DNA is TGCAGTGCTAGAGATAGGGGGTCGGGTCTCAATCAGCCCCAGCATTTT. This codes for CSARDRGSGLNQPQHF.

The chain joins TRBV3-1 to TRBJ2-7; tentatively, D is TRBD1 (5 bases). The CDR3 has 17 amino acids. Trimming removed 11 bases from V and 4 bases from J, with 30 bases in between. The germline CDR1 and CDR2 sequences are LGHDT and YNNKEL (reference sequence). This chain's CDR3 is CASCQQLQYSTVYEQYF. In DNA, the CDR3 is TGTGCCTCCTGCCAACAACTTCAATACTCGACAGTTTACGAGCAGTACTTC.

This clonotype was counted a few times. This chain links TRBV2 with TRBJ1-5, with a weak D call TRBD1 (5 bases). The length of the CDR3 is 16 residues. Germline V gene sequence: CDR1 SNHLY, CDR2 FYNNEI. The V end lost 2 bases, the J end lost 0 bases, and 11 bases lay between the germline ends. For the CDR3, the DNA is TGTGCCAGCAGTGAATGGGGCACCGATAGCAATCAGCCCCAGCATTTT. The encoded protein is CASSEWGTDSNQPQHF.

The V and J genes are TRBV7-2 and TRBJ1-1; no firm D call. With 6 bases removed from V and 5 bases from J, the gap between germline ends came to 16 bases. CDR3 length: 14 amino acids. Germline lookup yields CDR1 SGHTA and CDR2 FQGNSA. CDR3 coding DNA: TGTGCCAGCAGGACGACCCCGGGGAGTACTGAAGCTTTCTTT. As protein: CASRTTPGSTEAFF.

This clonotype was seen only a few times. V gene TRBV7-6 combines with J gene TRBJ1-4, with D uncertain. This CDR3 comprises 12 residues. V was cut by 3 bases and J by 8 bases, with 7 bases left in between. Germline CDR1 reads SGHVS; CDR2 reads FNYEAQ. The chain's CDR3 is CASSFGSEKLFF. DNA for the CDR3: TGTGCCAGCAGCTTTGGGTCAGAAAAACTGTTTTTT.

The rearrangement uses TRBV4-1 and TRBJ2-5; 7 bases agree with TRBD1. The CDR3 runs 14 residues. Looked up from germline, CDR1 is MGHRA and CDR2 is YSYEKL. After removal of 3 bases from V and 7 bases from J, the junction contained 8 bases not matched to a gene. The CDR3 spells CASSQSGGVGTQYF. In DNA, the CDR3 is TGCGCCAGCAGCCAGTCAGGGGGTGTCGGGACCCAGTACTTC.

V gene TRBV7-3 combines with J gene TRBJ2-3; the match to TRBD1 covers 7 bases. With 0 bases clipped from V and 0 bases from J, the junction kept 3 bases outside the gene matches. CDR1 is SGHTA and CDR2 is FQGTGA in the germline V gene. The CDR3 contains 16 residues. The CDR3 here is CASSLTGGASTDTQYF. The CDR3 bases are TGTGCCAGCAGCTTAACAGGGGGCGCGAGCACAGATACGCAGTATTTT.

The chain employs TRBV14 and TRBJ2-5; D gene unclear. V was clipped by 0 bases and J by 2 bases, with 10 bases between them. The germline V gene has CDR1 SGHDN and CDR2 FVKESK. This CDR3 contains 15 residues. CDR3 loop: CASSQDVQTQETQYF. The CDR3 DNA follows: TGTGCCAGCAGCCAAGATGTACAGACTCAAGAGACCCAGTACTTC.

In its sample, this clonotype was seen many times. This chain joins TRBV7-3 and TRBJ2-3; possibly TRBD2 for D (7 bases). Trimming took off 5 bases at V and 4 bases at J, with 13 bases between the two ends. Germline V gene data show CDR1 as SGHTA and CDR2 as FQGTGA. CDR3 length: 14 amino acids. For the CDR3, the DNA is TGTGCCAGCAGCCCAGGAGGGGGGGCAGATACGCAGTATTTT. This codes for CASSPGGGADTQYF.

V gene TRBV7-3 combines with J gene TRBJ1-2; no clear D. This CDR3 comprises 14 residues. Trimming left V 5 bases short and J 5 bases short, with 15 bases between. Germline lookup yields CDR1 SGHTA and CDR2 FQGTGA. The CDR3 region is CASSPGNSVYGYTF. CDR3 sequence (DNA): TGTGCCAGCAGCCCCGGGAACAGCGTATATGGCTACACCTTC.

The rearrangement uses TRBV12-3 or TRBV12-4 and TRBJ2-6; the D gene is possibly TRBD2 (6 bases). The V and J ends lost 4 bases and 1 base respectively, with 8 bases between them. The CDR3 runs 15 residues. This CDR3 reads CASSSGGSGANVLTF. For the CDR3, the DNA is TGTGCCAGCAGTTCTGGGGGGTCTGGGGCCAACGTCCTGACTTTC.

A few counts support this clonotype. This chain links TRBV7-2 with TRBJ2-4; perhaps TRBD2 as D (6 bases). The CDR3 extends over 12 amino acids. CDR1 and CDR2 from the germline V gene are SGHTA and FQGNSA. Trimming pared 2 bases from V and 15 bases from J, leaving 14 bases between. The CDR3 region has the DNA TGTGCCAGCAGCTTACTAATAGGGGAGGTGTACTTC. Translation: CASSLLIGEVYF.

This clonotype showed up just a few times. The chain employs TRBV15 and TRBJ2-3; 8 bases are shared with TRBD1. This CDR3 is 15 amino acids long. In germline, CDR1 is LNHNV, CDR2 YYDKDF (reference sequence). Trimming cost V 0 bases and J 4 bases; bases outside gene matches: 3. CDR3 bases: TGTGCCACCAGCAGAGACAGGGGGCGGTCAGATACGCAGTATTTT. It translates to CATSRDRGRSDTQYF.

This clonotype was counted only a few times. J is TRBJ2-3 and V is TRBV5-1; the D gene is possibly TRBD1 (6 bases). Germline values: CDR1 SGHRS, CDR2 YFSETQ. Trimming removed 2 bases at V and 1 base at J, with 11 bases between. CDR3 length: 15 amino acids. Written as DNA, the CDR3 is TGCGCCAGCAGCTTTTCAGGGGTTGGCACAGATACGCAGTATTTT. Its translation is CASSFSGVGTDTQYF.

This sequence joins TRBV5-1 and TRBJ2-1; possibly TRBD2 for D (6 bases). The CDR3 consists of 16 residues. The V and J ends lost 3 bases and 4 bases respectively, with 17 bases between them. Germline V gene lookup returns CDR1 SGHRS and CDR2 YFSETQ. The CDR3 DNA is TGCGCCAGCAGCTGGCCGAGGGCGGGGCCTTACAATGAGCAGTTCTTC. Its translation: CASSWPRAGPYNEQFF.

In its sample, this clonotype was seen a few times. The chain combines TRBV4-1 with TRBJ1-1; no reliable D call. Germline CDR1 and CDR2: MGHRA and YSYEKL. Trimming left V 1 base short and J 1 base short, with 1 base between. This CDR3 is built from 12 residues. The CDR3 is CASSQANTEAFF. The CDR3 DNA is TGCGCCAGCAGCCAAGCGAACACTGAAGCTTTCTTT.

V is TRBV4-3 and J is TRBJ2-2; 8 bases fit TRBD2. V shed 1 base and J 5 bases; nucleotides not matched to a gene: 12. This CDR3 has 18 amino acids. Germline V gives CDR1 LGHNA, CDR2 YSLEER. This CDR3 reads CASSQAPGGGKGTGELFF. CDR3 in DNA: TGCGCCAGCAGCCAAGCCCCGGGGGGGGGCAAGGGGACCGGGGAGCTGTTTTTT.

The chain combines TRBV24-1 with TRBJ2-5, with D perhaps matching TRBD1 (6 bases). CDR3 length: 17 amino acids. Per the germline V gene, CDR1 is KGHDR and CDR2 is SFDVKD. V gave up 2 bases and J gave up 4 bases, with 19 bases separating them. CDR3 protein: CATSDSAGTLGAETQYF. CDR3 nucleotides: TGTGCCACCAGTGATTCCGCAGGGACATTGGGAGCAGAGACCCAGTACTTC.

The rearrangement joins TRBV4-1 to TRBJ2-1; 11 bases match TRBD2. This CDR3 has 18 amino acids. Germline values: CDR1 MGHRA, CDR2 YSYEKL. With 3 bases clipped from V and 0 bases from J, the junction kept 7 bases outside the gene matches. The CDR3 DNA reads TGCGCCAGCAGCCAGGGGACTAGCGGCCCTATCTCCTACAATGAGCAGTTCTTC. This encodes CASSQGTSGPISYNEQFF.

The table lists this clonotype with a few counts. The CDR3 loop reads CASSFRGQGCEQYV. The CDR3 nucleotides read TGCGCCAGCAGCTTTCGGGGACAGGGTTGCGAGCAGTACGTC. The chain has TRBV5-1 and TRBJ2-7, with 9 bases fitting TRBD1. The germline V gene has CDR1 SGHRS and CDR2 YFSETQ. The junction had 6 bases not matched to a gene; V was cut back by 2 bases and J by 6 bases. The CDR3 is 14 amino acids.

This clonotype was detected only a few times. This CDR3 reads CASSFGETETQYF. Here the CDR3 DNA reads TGCGCCAGCAGCTTCGGGGAAACAGAGACCCAGTACTTC. The chain is built from TRBV5-1 and TRBJ2-5; perhaps TRBD2 as D (5 bases). Between the trimmed V and J ends, which lost 2 bases and 4 bases, there was a span of 9 bases. This CDR3 region has 13 residues. Germline V lookup: CDR1 SGHRS, CDR2 YFSETQ.

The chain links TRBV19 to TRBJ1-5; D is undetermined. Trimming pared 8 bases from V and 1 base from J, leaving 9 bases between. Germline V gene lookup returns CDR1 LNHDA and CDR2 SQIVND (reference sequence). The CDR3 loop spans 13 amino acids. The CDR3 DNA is TGTGCCAGTCGTGTGGGGAGCAATCAGCCCCAGCATTTT. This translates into CASRVGSNQPQHF.

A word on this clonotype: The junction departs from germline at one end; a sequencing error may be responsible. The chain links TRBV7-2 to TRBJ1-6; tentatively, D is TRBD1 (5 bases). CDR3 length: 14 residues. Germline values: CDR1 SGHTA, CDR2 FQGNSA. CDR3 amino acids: CAISETGVGSPLHF. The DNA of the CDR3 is TGTGCCATCAGCGAAACAGGAGTGGGTTCACCCCTCCACTTT.

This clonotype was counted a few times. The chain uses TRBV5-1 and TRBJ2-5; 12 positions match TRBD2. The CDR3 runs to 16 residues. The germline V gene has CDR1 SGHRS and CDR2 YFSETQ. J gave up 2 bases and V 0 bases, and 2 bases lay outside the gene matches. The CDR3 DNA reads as TGCGCCAGCAGCTTGGGACTAGCGGGGGCTCAAGAGACCCAGTACTTC. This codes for CASSLGLAGAQETQYF.

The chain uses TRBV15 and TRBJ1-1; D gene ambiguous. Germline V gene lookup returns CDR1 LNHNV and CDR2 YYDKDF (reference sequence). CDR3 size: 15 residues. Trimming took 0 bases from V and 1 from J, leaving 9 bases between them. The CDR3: CATSRDYVENTEAFF. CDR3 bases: TGTGCCACCAGCAGAGATTATGTGGAGAACACTGAAGCTTTCTTT.

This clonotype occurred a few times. The chain's CDR3 is CASSRGTGSGNTIYF. The CDR3 DNA reads as TGTGCCAGCAGCCGCGGCACAGGCTCTGGAAACACCATATATTTT. This rearrangement joins TRBV7-2 to TRBJ1-3, with a weak D call TRBD1 (5 bases). Germline values: CDR1 SGHTA, CDR2 FQGNSA. Trimming took 5 bases from V and 0 from J, leaving 11 bases between them. The length of the CDR3 is 15 residues.

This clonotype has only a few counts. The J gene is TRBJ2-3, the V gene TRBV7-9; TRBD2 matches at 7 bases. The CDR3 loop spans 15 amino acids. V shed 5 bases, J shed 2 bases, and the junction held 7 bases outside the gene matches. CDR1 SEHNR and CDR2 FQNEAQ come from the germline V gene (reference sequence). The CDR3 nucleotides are TGTGCCAGCAGCGTTAGCGGGTACGACACAGATACGCAGTATTTT. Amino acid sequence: CASSVSGYDTDTQYF.